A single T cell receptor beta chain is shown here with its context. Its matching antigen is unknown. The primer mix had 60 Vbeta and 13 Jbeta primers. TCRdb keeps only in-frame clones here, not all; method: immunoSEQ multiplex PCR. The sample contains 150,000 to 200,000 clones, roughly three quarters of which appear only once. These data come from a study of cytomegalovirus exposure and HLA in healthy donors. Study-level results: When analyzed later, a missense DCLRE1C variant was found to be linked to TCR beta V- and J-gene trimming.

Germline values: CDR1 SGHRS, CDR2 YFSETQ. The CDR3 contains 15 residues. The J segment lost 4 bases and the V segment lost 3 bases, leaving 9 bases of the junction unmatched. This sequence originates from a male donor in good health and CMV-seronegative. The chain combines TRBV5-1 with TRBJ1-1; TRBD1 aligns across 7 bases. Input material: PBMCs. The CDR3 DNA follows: TGCGCCAGCAGCTCTGGACAGGTGTCGACCACTGAAGCTTTCTTT. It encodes CASSSGQVSTTEAFF. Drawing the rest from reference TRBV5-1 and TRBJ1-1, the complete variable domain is KAGVTQTPRYLIKTRGQQVTLSCSPISGHRSVSWYQQTPGQGLQFLFEYFSETQRNKGNFPGRFSGRQFSNSRSEMNVSTLELGDSALYLCASSSGQVSTTEAFFGQGTRLTVV.